The 9 T cell receptor beta chains listed next were all sequenced from one sample in a study of blood T cell repertoires in COVID-19 (dated by TCRdb to between 2020 and 2021). Libraries came from the immunoSEQ multiplex PCR assay. What TCRdb holds here is the immuneACCESS table cut down to in-frame rearrangements. Part of the clones is not present; checked against another copy, under half of the missing clones reflect an unresolved V gene, and the others are unexplained. For this sample the table gives 250,000 to 350,000 clones, of which around 86% were detected only once. Roughly 1.6% of the sample goes to the ten largest clones. The sequenced sample was peripheral blood. Receptors were obtained from a woman aged 45-59 years with acute or convalescent COVID-19.

The chain couples TRBV6-2 or TRBV6-3 to TRBJ2-1, with D perhaps matching TRBD1 (5 bases). With 2 bases removed from V and 0 bases from J, the gap between germline ends came to 17 bases. The CDR3 extends over 18 amino acids. Germline V gives CDR1 MNHEY, CDR2 SVGEGT. CDR3 sequence reads: CASSYLMGQASSYNEQFF. The CDR3 nucleotides are TGTGCCAGCAGTTACCTGATGGGGCAGGCGAGCTCCTACAATGAGCAGTTCTTC.

Details on this clone: Within the sample, other DNA sequences also encode this same CDR3. This chain joins TRBV5-1 and TRBJ1-1, with a tentative D call TRBD1 (6 bases). This CDR3 comprises 14 residues. V lost 0 bases and J lost 3, with 9 bases in between. The germline CDR1 and CDR2 sequences are SGHRS and YFSETQ. CDR3 DNA: TGCGCCAGCAGCTTGGTACAGGGTGACACTGAAGCTTTCTTT. It codes for CASSLVQGDTEAFF. Supplemented by reference TRBV5-1 and TRBJ1-1, the full variable domain reads KAGVTQTPRYLIKTRGQQVTLSCSPISGHRSVSWYQQTPGQGLQFLFEYFSETQRNKGNFPGRFSGRQFSNSRSEMNVSTLELGDSALYLCASSLVQGDTEAFFGQGTRLTVV.

The genes are TRBV28 and TRBJ1-1, with TRBD1 identical over 7 bases. V shed 1 base and J 9 bases; nucleotides not matched to a gene: 11. CDR3 length equals 15 residues. Germline assignment: CDR1 MDHEN and CDR2 SYDVKM. For the CDR3, the DNA is TGTGCCAGCAGTTTATCAGGGATCGGAGGGGGCAAAGCTTTCTTT. Protein sequence: CASSLSGIGGGKAFF.

Of note for this clone: Other DNA sequences in this specimen translate into the identical CDR3. The chain has TRBV5-1 and TRBJ2-7, with 13 bases that match TRBD2. The CDR3 totals 15 residues. In germline, CDR1 is SGHRS, CDR2 YFSETQ. V dropped 3 bases and J dropped 3; count of bases not matched to a gene: 3. In nucleotides, the CDR3 is TGCGCCAGCAGCTCTCGGACTAGCGGGAGCTACGAGCAGTACTTC. Translated, it gives CASSSRTSGSYEQYF.

The chain links TRBV11-3 to TRBJ2-1; 11 nucleotides line up with TRBD2. CDR1 SGHNT and CDR2 YENEEA come from the germline V gene. This CDR3 has 16 residues. V dropped 2 bases and J dropped 5; count of bases not matched to a gene: 5. CDR3 sequence reads: CASSLLLAGAHNEQFF. The CDR3 DNA sequence: TGTGCCAGCAGCTTACTACTAGCGGGAGCACACAATGAGCAGTTCTTC.

V and J are TRBV27 and TRBJ2-1, with D perhaps TRBD2 (5 bases). The CDR3 covers 13 residues. The germline CDR1 and CDR2 sequences are MNHEY and SMNVEV (reference sequence). V was cut by 8 bases and J by 4 bases, with 12 bases left in between. DNA of the CDR3: TGTGCCAGCTACCGGGGTCCGTACAATGAGCAGTTCTTC. Residues: CASYRGPYNEQFF.

In nucleotides, the CDR3 is TGTGCCAGCAGTGCCGGGGGTCTGGGCGAGCAGTACTTC. This codes for CASSAGGLGEQYF. The V gene is TRBV2, the J gene TRBJ2-7, with D tentatively TRBD2 (6 bases). The CDR3 is 13 residues long. Germline V lookup: CDR1 SNHLY, CDR2 FYNNEI. Trimming took off 4 bases at V and 6 bases at J, with 13 bases between the two ends.

The V gene is TRBV7-9, the J gene TRBJ2-7, with 7 bases identical to TRBD2. The CDR3 covers 15 residues. J was trimmed by 7 bases and V by 1 base; bases with no gene match: 10. Germline lookup yields CDR1 SEHNR and CDR2 FQNEAQ (reference sequence). This CDR3 reads CASSLVAGASQEQYF. Here the CDR3 DNA reads TGTGCCAGCAGCTTAGTTGCGGGAGCTTCGCAAGAGCAGTACTTC.

This clone was recorded once. The chain uses TRBV28 and TRBJ2-4, with 8 bases lining up with TRBD2. Trimming cost V 2 bases and J 3 bases; bases outside gene matches: 15. The CDR3 sequence is 19 residues long. Germline V gene lookup returns CDR1 MDHEN and CDR2 SYDVKM. CDR3 nucleotide sequence: TGTGCCAGCAGTTTAGACGGGTCTGGGACTAGAGGAGTCAAAAACATTCAGTACTTC. Its protein is CASSLDGSGTRGVKNIQYF.